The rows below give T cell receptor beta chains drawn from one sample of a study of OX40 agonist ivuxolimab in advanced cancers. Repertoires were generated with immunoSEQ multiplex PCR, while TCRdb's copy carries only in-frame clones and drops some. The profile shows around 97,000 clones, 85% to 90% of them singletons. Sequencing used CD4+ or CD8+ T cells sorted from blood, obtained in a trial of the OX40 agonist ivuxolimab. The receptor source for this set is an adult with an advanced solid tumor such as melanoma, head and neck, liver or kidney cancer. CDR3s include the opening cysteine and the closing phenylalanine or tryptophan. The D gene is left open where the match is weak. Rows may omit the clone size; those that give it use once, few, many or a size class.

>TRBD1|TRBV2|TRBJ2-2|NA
TGTGCCAGCAGCGGACAGGGCAACACCGGGGAGCTGTTTTTT
CASSGQGNTGELFF
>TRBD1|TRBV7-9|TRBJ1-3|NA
TGTGCCAGCAGCTTACCCAGCCAGGGGGGCCTCTCTGGAAACACCATATATTTT
CASSLPSQGGLSGNTIYF
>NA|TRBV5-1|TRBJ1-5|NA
TGCGCCAGCAGCTGGGCCCCTGGGGGTCAGCCCCAGCATTTT
CASSWAPGGQPQHF
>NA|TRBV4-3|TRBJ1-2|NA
TGCGCCAGCAGCCAAGATCCAGGTTATGGCTACACCTTC
CASSQDPGYGYTF
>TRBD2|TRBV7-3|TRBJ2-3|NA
TGTGCCAGCAGCTTGAGCGGGAGTGGGGGTAGCACAGATACGCAGTATTTT
CASSLSGSGGSTDTQYF
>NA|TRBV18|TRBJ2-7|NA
TGTGCCAGCTCAACGATGAACTCCGGCGTCCACGAGCAGTACTTC
CASSTMNSGVHEQYF
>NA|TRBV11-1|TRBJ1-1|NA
TGTGCCAGCAGCTTAAGGGGAAGTAATACTGAAGCTTTCTTT
CASSLRGSNTEAFF
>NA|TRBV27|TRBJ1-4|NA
TGTGCCAGTTCACAACGGTCGAATGAAAAACTGTTTTTT
CASSQRSNEKLFF
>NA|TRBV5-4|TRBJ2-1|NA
TGTGCCAGCAGCTCCGTCGGACGGGACAACAATGAGCAGTTCTTC
CASSSVGRDNNEQFF
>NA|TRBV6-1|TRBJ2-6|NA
TGTGCCAGCAGTGTCCGGGCCCAAGCCAACGTCCTGACTTTC
CASSVRAQANVLTF
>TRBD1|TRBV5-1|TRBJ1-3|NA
TGCGCCAGCAGCTTCGCCTTCCCCAACAGGGGGGGAAACACCATATATTTT
CASSFAFPNRGGNTIYF
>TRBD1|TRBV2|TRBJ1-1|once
TGTGCCAGCAGTGAATTGGGACAGGGGAACACTGAAGCTTTCTTT
CASSELGQGNTEAFF
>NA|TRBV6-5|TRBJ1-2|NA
TGTGCCAGCAGTTACGGAGTACCAGCTAACTATGGCTACACCTTC
CASSYGVPANYGYTF
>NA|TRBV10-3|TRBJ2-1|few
TGTGCCATCAGTGCTCACAATGAGCAGTTCTTC
CAISAHNEQFF
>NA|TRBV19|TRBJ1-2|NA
TGTGCCAGTAGTGCAGCGTGGGGGCGAGACTATGGCTACACCTTC
CASSAAWGRDYGYTF
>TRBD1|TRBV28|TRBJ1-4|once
TGTGCCAGCAGTTTTGACAGGGAGGGAGGGAAACTGTTTTTT
CASSFDREGGKLFF